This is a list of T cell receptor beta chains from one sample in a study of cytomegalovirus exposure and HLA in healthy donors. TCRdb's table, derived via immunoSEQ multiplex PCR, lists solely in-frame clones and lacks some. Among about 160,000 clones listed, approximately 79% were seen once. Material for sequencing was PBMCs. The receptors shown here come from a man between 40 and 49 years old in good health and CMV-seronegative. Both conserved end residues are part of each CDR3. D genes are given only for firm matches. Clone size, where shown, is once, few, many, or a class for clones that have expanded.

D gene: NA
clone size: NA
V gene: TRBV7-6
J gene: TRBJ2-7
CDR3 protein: CASSSSRAPLDEQYF
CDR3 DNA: TGTGCCAGCAGCTCCTCTCGCGCACCTTTGGACGAGCAGTACTTC

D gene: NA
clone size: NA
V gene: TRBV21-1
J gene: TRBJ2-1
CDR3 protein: CASSPGHIRIVDEQFF
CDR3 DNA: TGTGCCAGCAGCCCTGGACATATTAGAATTGTCGATGAGCAGTTCTTC

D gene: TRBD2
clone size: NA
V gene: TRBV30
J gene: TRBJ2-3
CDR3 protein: CASHGAGAMGDTQYF
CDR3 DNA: TGTGCCTCTCATGGTGCGGGAGCGATGGGGGATACGCAGTATTTT

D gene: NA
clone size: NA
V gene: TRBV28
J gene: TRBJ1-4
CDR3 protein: CASRGGAVKKLFF
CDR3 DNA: TGTGCCAGCAGGGGGGGGGCGGTCAAAAAACTGTTTTTT

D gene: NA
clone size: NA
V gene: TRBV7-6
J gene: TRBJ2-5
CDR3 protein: CASSLALGGETQYF
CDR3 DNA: TGTGCCAGCAGCTTAGCGTTGGGAGGAGAGACCCAGTACTTC

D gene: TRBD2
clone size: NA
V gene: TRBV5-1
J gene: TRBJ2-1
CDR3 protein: CASSQGLAGGGYNEQFF
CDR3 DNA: TGCGCCAGCAGCCAGGGACTAGCGGGGGGGGGTTACAATGAGCAGTTCTTC

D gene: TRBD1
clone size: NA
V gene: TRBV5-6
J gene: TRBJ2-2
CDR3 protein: CASYETGRSTGELFF
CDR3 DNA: TGTGCCAGCTACGAGACAGGGAGATCCACCGGGGAGCTGTTTTTT

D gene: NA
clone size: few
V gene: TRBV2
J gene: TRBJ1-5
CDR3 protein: CASSLSPGRGPQHF
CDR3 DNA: TGTGCCAGCAGCCTGTCCCCAGGGCGAGGGCCCCAGCATTTT

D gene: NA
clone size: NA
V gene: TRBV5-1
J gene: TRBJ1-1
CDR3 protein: CASSLGRGTEAFF
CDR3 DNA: TGCGCCAGCAGCTTGGGGCGGGGCACTGAAGCTTTCTTT

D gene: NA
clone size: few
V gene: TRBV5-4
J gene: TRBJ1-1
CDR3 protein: CASSKGIEAFF
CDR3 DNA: TGTGCCAGCTCGAAGGGGATTGAAGCTTTCTTT

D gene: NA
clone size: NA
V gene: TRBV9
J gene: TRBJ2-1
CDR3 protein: CASSAGPTSNEQFF
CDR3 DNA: TGTGCCAGCAGCGCAGGACCCACTAGCAATGAGCAGTTCTTC

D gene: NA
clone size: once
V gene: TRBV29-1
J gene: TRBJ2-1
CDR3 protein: CSAEGVVVSYNEQFF
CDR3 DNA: TGCAGCGCCGAAGGAGTAGTTGTATCCTACAATGAGCAGTTCTTC

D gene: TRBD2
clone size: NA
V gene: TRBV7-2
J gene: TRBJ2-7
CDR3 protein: CASSRLTSGSYEQYF
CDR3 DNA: TGTGCCAGCAGCCGATTGACTAGCGGGAGTTACGAGCAGTACTTC

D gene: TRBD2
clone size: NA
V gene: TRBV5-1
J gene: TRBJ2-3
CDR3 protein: CASRRREGQDTQYF
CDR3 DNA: TGCGCCAGCAGGAGGCGGGAGGGCCAAGATACGCAGTATTTT

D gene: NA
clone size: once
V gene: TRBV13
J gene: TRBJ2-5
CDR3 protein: CASSSETQYF
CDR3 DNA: TGTGCCAGCAGCTCGGAGACCCAGTACTTC

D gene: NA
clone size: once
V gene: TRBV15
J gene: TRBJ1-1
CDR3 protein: CATSRVGARMNTEAFF
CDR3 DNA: TGTGCCACCAGCAGAGTGGGCGCCCGTATGAACACTGAAGCTTTCTTT

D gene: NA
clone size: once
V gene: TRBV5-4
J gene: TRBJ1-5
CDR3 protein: CASSLAGSNQPQHF
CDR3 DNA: TGTGCCAGCAGCTTGGCGGGAAGCAATCAGCCCCAGCATTTT

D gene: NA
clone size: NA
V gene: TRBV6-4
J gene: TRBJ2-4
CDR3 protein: CASSDSGGNIQYF
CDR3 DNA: TGTGCCAGCAGTGACTCCGGGGGAAACATTCAGTACTTC

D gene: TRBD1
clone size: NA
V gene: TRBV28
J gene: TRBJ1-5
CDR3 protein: CASSLSGQGNQPQHF
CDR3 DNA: TGTGCCAGCAGTTTATCAGGACAGGGCAATCAGCCCCAGCATTTT

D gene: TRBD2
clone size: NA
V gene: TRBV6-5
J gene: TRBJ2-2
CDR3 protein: CASSRGAGELFF
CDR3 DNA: TGTGCCAGCAGTCGGGGGGCCGGGGAGCTGTTTTTT

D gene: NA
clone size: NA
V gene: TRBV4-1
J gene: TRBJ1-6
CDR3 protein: CASSQDQRVPSPLHF
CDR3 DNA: TGCGCCAGCAGCCAAGATCAGAGGGTTCCTTCACCCCTCCACTTT

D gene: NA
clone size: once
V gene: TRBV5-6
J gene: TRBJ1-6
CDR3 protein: CASSFQRVFNSPLHF
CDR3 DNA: TGTGCCAGCAGCTTCCAACGGGTCTTTAATTCACCCCTCCACTTT

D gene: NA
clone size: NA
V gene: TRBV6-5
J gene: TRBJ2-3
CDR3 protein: CASSYQGPDTQYF
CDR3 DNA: TGTGCCAGCAGCTACCAGGGGCCAGATACGCAGTATTTT